This T cell receptor beta chain is drawn from a study of naive CD8 T cells in extremely preterm neonates (dated by TCRdb to 2017 to 2019). About the study as a whole: The age range of the adult participants is stated as 25-50 years in the abstract but as 20-50 years in the methods. The study compared the TCRbeta CDR3 repertoires of sorted naive CD8+ T cells among four age groups: extremely preterm neonates, term neonates, young children and adults. What the work shows at the level of the full study, not this receptor alone: Preterm CDR3s were shorter, with fewer N additions and less junctional trimming, and were closer to germline than those of older groups. Among the limitations the authors pointed out were a small sample size and productive template counts that varied across preterm samples. The proportion of shared CDR3 nucleotide sequences was higher in preterm neonates (about 2.7%) than in term neonates (about 0.4%), young children (around 0.03%) and adults (about 0.01%). Prospective longitudinal studies of preterm and term neonates were called for by the authors so that T cell development could be tracked within individuals. Preterm neonates showed significantly lower iChao1 richness than every other age group (p < 0.05) along with an even clone distribution, indicating a less rich repertoire.

Peripheral blood was donated by five healthy children aged roughly 15-60 months who were having elective routine surgery, plus five healthy nonsmoking adults. A FACSAria III cell sorter was used to sort live, Annexin V-negative naive CD8+ T cells (CD3+CD8+CD45RA+CCR7+). Each sample yielded roughly 19,000 to 110,000 sorted naive CD8+ T cells. Mononuclear cells were isolated from diluted blood by Ficoll-Paque density gradient centrifugation. Before sorting, mononuclear cells were cryopreserved in approximately 10% DMSO with roughly 90% FBS and kept in long-term storage at -150 degrees C. Thawed cells were stained with Annexin V and antibodies against CD3, CD8, CCR7 and CD45RA. The DNeasy Blood and Tissue Kit was used to extract genomic DNA from sorted cell pellets that had been snap-frozen. Taken from the germline V gene, the CDR1 and CDR2 loops are SGHAT and FQNNGV. From V the trimming removes 5 bases and from J it removes 5 bases, while the gene matches leave 9 bases of the junction unaccounted for. The CDR3 starts with the cysteine, ends with the phenylalanine, and has 15 residues. Of the read, only the CDR3 DNA is kept; its 45 bases are in frame from base 1.

A two-step, bias-controlled multiplex PCR was used to amplify TCRbeta CDR3 regions from genomic DNA. Primers specific for every TRBV and TRBJ gene segment were used in the multiplex PCR. TCRbeta repertoire data were generated with the immunoSEQ Assay. Per the source publication's procedure: To merge closely related sequences, reads went through filtering and clustering using a relative-frequency ratio and a modified nearest-neighbor algorithm. IMGT annotation was followed for the assignment of V, D and J genes to CDR3 sequences. Template counts were corrected for PCR amplification bias and quantified by comparison with synthetic TCR CDR3 analog sequences. Only unique productive sequences, defined as in-frame CDR3 sequences lacking stop codons, were included in the analyses. The immunoSEQ Analyzer software was used to calculate iChao1 richness and clonality, with clonality defined as 1 minus Pielou's evenness. JMP was used for statistical testing, with Student's t-test or a non-parametric test applied depending on Shapiro-Wilk normality results. TCRdb took this table from immuneACCESS and kept in-frame rearrangements with V and J called. Such tables lack part of the clones; where checked against another copy, unresolved V genes explain under half of the gap, and the rest is unexplained. That table is the source of V, J and clone size, and D and trimming were worked out from the DNA. Recorded for this sample are about 7,000 clones; 95% to 98% of them occurred a single time. Of the sample, roughly 0.31% falls within the top ten clones.

This clone was observed a single time. This clone's antigen is unknown. No qualities accompany the bases; no much larger clone lies one base away. The clonotype comes from a human donor in good health. Sequencing used naive CD8+ T cells from blood. This receptor chain uses TRBV11-2 and TRBJ2-1; 7 of the junction bases match TRBD2. The base sequence is TGTGCCAGCAGCAGCCTCGCGGGAGTCCACAATGAGCAGTTCTTC. Its translation reads: CASSSLAGVHNEQFF. This CDR3, with the reference TRBV11-2 and TRBJ2-1 proteins standing in past its ends, gives the full variable domain EAGVAQSPRYKIIEKRQSVAFWCNPISGHATLYWYQQILGQGPKLLIQFQNNGVVDDSQLPKDRFSAERLKGVDSTLKIQPAKLEDSAVYLCASSSLAGVHNEQFFGPGTRLTVL.